This TCR beta chain was recovered during a study of blood T cells in healthy people across ages. This clonotype was recorded at least ten times. Its antigen is not identified. Combining a sample-barcoded 5' primer with a J-beta primer mix, a second PCR ran for roughly 6 to 11 cycles. Each CDR3 protein is one row after TCRdb ran MiXCR on the 5' RACE reads. Counted here are 850,000 to 950,000 distinct CDR3 sequences, more than 25% occurring once; the ten biggest clones make up 15% to 20%. The study drew donors from healthy Caucasian individuals in Russia aged 6 to 90. Whole-study findings and limits: Comparison with aged donors showed that long-lived donors had more naive CD4+ cells and higher diversity.

The sequence was obtained from a woman of 80 years or more in good health. The sequenced sample was blood.

The CDR3 DNA reads TGTGCCAGCAGCTTGGTCAGGACATACAATGAGCAGTTCTTC. Translation: CASSLVRTYNEQFF. The rearrangement links TRBV5-6 to TRBJ2-1; D perhaps matches TRBD1 (5 bases). Per the germline V gene, CDR1 is SGHDT and CDR2 is YYEEEE. Trimming took off 0 bases at V and 4 bases at J, with 8 bases between the two ends. The CDR3 spans 14 residues.